This TCR beta chain was sequenced during a study of cytomegalovirus exposure and HLA in healthy donors. CDR1 is MNHEY and CDR2 is SMNVEV in the germline V gene (reference sequence). V shed 5 bases and J shed 2 bases, with 18 bases lying between them. The CDR3 runs 16 residues. Both 60 Vbeta primers and 13 Jbeta primers went into the PCR. TCRdb keeps only in-frame clones here, not all; method: immunoSEQ multiplex PCR. The repertoire includes 130,000 or so clones, approximately 75% of them detected once, and about 1.8% sits in the top ten. The sequenced sample was PBMCs. The sequence was obtained from a man in his forties or fifties in good health and CMV-seronegative. The rearrangement joins TRBV27 to TRBJ2-5; tentatively, D is TRBD1 (5 bases). The CDR3, as DNA: TGTGCCAGCAGTCCCCCCGCGTACACAGGACAAGAGACCCAGTACTTC. It specifies CASSPPAYTGQETQYF.